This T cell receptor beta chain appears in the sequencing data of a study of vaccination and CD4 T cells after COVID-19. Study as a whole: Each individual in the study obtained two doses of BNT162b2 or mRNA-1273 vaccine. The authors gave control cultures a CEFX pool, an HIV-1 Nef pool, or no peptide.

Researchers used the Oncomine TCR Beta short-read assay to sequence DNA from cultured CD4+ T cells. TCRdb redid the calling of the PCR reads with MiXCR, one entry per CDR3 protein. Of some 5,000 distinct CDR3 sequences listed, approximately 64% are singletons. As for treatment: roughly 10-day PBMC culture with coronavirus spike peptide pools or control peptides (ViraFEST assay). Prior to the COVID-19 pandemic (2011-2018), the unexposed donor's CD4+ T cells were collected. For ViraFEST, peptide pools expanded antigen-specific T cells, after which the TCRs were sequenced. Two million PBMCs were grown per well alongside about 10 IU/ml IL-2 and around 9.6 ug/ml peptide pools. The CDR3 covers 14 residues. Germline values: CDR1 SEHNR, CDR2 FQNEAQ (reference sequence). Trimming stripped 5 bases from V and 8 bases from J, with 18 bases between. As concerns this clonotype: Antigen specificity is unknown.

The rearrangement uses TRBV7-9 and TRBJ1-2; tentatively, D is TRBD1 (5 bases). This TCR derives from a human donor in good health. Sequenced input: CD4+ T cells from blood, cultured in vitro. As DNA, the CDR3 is TGTGCCAGCAGCCGAGGGGAGAGCTTCCAAGGCTACACCTTC. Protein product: CASSRGESFQGYTF.